The entry below describes one T cell receptor beta chain. This record belongs to a study of CD8+CD57+ T cells in acquired aplastic anemia. Genomic DNA was employed as the template in profiling TCR beta VDJ and CDR3. TCRdb reprocessed the reads with MiXCR, giving one entry per CDR3 protein. The sample lists 190,000 or so distinct CDR3 sequences; roughly 55% were seen once. The sample consisted of sorted CD4+, CD8+, or CD8+CD57+ T cells (not recorded which) from PBMCs. The sequence was obtained from a human donor in good health.

CDR3 residues: CASRSGGYYEQYF. DNA of the CDR3: TGCGCCAGCAGGTCGGGGGGGTACTACGAGCAGTACTTC. The chain combines TRBV10-2 with TRBJ2-7; 8 bases match TRBD2. V lost 6 bases and J lost 3; bases outside the gene matches: 4. The germline gives CDR1 WSHSY, CDR2 SAAADI. This CDR3 contains 13 residues.